This TCR beta chain was observed in a study of blood T cell repertoires in COVID-19 (dated by TCRdb to about 2020). Broadly, across the study: Samples from collaborators originated in the United States, Italy and Spain and spanned both the acute and convalescent phases of COVID-19. The prospective study material was composed of cDNA or gDNA derived from T cells, B-cell-depleted T cells, or PBMCs. Subjects who had been exposed to COVID-19, were actively infected with it, or had recovered from it provided the deeply sampled blood TCRbeta repertoires that made up the dataset. The repertoires were released in a freely available public database meant as a resource for research on the immune response to SARS-CoV-2. Samples were obtained from the ongoing ImmuneRACE study (first 160 participants) and from 1,200 or so subjects provided by 6 global collaborators. Nearly every sample came with metadata listing a de-identified subject ID, COVID-19 status, age in years and sex. Where available, HLA class I and class II types were obtained from metadata supplied by the sample provider rather than from assay-based typing.

The CDR3 runs 14 amino acids, cysteine and phenylalanine included. CDR3 DNA is the only sequence kept; it has 42 bases, read in frame from the first base. The germline V gene gives CDR1 as SGDLS and CDR2 as YYNGEE. V sheds 0 bases and J sheds 5 bases, leaving 12 bases between their ends. The immunoSEQ Assay, a bias-controlled multiplex PCR, was used to amplify TCRbeta CDR3 regions from genomic DNA. In the original analysis: Nucleated cell counts per sample were estimated from amplification of reference gene primers within the assay. To quantify the absolute abundance of each unique TCRbeta CDR3 rearrangement, sequence reads were collapsed and filtered. Productive Simpson clonality was computed per sample as the square root of Simpson's diversity index over productive rearrangements. TCRdb holds this immuneACCESS table with in-frame rearrangements only. Some clones are missing; in checked studies, unresolved V genes explain under half, and the rest has no known cause. That table supplies the V and J calls and clone size; D and trimming were determined from the DNA. This sample gives about 250,000 clones in total; approximately 90% of them show up just once. Of the sample, about 3% falls within the top ten clones.

In regard to this clone: Its antigen is unknown. Base qualities are not recorded, but no much larger clone differs from it by a single base.

Study-wide findings and limitations: Clinical and demographic metadata were provided uncurated, with the amount varying by source and participant.

The collaborating institutions used their own protocols to collect whole blood in K2EDTA tubes. For TCRbeta analysis, collaborators shipped samples as frozen whole blood, isolated PBMCs, or DNA extracted from either of those sample types. The TCR sequence derives from a young man with active or convalescent COVID-19. The sequence joins TRBV9 to TRBJ2-7, with the D segment identity uncertain. Sequenced sample: peripheral blood. The CDR3 protein is CASSVDGALDEQYF. The nucleotides read TGTGCCAGCAGCGTAGACGGAGCCCTCGACGAGCAGTACTTC.